The present T cell receptor beta chain was sequenced within a study of blood T cell repertoires in COVID-19. Study as a whole: The United States, Italy and Spain were the sources of the acute and convalescent COVID-19 samples. T cells, B-cell-depleted T cells, or PBMCs provided the cDNA or gDNA that served as material.

As processed by the authors: Amplification from reference gene primers served as the basis for estimated nucleated cell counts. TCRdb's copy holds only in-frame clones and misses some; the assay was immunoSEQ multiplex PCR. That table furnishes V, J and clone size, whereas the DNA furnished D and trimming. The table includes nearly 110,000 clones, about three quarters detected once. V was pared by 5 bases and J by 2 bases, with 3 bases of the junction left unmatched. The CDR3 is made up of 12 amino acids. Germline assignment: CDR1 SQVTM and CDR2 ANQGSEA. The chain recombines TRBV29-1 with TRBJ2-7, with 7 bases fitting TRBD1. The source is a man aged 80 or over with COVID-19, enrolled during active disease. Sequences were obtained from peripheral blood. The CDR3 DNA reads as TGCAGCGTTCCGGGACAGCCCTACGAGCAGTACTTC. Protein: CSVPGQPYEQYF.